This T cell receptor (beta chain) was identified during a study of CD8+ T cells in alopecia areata. Findings and limits, study-wide: Affected lesional scalp, above all in alopecia totalis/universalis, was more clonal than normal scalp.

About this clone itself: Its cognate antigen is unknown.

Following extraction, RNA underwent reverse transcription to cDNA, which served as the sequencing template. Sequencing was performed with immunoSEQ multiplex PCR; in TCRdb, only in-frame clones are kept and a portion is missing. This table holds 200,000 to 250,000 clones, roughly 64% found once. Treatment reported: oral pan-JAK inhibitor, 5-10 mg twice daily. The receptor comes from a human donor with alopecia areata. The material was CD4+ T cells sorted from blood, obtained at week 4, from a patient treated with tofacitinib.

CDR3 nucleotide sequence: TGTGCCATCAGTGAGAAGGGCACCGTGGGGGATGAGCAGTTCTTC. Its translation: CAISEKGTVGDEQFF. The chain couples TRBV10-3 to TRBJ2-1; D tentatively fits TRBD1 or TRBD2 (5 bases each). V gave up 2 bases and J gave up 8 bases, with 16 bases separating them. Per the germline V gene, CDR1 is ENHRY and CDR2 is SYGVKD. The CDR3 length is 15 residues.